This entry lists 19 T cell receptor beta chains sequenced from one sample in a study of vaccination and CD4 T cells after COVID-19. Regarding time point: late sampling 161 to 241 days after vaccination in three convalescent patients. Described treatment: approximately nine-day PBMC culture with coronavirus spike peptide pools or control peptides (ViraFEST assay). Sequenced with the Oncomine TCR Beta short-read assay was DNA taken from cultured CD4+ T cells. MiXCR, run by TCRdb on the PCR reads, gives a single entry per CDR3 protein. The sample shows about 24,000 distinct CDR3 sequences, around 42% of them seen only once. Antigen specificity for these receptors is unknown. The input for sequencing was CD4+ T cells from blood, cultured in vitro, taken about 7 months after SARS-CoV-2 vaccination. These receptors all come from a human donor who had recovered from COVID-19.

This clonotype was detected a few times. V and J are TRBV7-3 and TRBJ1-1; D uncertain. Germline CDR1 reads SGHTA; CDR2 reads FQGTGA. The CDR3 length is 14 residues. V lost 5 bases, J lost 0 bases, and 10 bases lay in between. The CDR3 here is CASSQGRLNTEAFF. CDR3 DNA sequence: TGTGCCAGCAGCCAAGGACGGCTGAACACTGAAGCTTTCTTT.

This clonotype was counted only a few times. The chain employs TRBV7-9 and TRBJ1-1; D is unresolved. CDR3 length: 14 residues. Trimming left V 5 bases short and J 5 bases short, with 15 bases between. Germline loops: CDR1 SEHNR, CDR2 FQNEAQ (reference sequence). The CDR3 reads CASSPSVLGTEAFF. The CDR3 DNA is TGTGCCAGCAGCCCTTCGGTCTTAGGGACTGAAGCTTTCTTT.

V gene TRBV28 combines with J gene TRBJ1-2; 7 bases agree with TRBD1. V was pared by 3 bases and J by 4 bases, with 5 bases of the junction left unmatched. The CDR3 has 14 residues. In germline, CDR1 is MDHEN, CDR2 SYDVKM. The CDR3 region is CASSLTGTIYGYTF. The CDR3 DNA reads TGTGCCAGCAGTTTGACAGGGACTATCTATGGCTACACCTTC.

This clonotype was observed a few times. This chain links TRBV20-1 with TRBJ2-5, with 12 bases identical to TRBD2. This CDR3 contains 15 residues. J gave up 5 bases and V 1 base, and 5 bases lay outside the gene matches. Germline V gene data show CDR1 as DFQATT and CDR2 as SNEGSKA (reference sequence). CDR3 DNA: TGCAGTGCTAGAGCTCTAGCGGGAGGGTATGAGACCCAGTACTTC. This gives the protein CSARALAGGYETQYF.

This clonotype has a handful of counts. The CDR3 DNA reads as TGCAGTGCTAGCGGTAACACCGGGGAGCTGTTTTTT. It translates to CSASGNTGELFF. The chain combines TRBV20-1 with TRBJ2-2, with D uncertain. V lost 3 bases to trimming and J lost 2 bases, with 4 bases between them. The CDR3 totals 12 residues. The germline CDR1 and CDR2 sequences are DFQATT and SNEGSKA (reference sequence).

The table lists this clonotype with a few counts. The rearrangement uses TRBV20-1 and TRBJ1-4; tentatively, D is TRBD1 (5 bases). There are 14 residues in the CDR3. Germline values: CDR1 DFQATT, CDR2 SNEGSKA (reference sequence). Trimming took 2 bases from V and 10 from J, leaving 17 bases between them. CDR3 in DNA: TGCAGTGCTAGACCGATCGCGGACACTGGAAAACTGTTTTTT. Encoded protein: CSARPIADTGKLFF.

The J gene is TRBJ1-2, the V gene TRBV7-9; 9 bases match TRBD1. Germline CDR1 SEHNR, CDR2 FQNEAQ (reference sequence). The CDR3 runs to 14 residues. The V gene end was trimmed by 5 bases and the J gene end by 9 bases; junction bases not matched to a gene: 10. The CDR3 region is CASSVDRGDFRYTF. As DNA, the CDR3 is TGTGCCAGCAGCGTAGACAGGGGGGACTTTCGCTACACCTTC.

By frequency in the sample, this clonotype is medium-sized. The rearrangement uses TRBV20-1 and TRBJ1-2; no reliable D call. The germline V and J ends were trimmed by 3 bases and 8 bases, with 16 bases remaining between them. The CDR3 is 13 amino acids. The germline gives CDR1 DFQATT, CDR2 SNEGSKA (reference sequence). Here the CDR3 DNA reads TGCAGTGCTAGTGAGCGGCTTACGGGAGGCTACACCTTC. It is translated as CSASERLTGGYTF.

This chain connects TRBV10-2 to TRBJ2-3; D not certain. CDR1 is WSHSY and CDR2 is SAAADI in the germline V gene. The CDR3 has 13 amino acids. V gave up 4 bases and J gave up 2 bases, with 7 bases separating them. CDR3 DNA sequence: TGCGCCAGCAGTGTGGGCCCCACAGATACGCAGTATTTT. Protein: CASSVGPTDTQYF.

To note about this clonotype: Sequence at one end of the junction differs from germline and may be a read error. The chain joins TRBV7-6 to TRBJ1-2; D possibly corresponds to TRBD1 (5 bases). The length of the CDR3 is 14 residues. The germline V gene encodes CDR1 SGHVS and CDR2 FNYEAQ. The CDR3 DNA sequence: TGTGCCAGCAGCTTAGCGGCAGGGAGGTATGGCAACACCTTC. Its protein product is CASSLAAGRYGNTF.

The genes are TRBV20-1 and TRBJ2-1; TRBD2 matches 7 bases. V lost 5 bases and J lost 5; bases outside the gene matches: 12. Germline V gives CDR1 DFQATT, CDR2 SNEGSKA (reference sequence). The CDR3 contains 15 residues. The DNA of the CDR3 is TGCAGTGCTCCCCGAGGAGGAGCGGGGAACAATGAGCAGTTCTTC. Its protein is CSAPRGGAGNNEQFF.

CDR3 in DNA: TGCAGTGCTAGAGCCGGGAGTAGGTACGAGCAGTACTTC. It specifies CSARAGSRYEQYF. V usage is TRBV20-1 and J usage is TRBJ2-7; perhaps TRBD2 as D (6 bases). The V and J ends lost 1 base and 4 bases respectively, with 11 bases between them. Germline lookup yields CDR1 DFQATT and CDR2 SNEGSKA (reference sequence). The CDR3 consists of 13 residues.

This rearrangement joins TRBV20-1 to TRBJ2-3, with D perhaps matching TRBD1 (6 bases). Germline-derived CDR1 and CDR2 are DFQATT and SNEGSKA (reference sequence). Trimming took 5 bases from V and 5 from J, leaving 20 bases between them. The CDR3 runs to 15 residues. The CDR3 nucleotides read TGCAGTGCTTCGACCTTATCAGGGGACGGAGATACGCAGTATTTT. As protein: CSASTLSGDGDTQYF.

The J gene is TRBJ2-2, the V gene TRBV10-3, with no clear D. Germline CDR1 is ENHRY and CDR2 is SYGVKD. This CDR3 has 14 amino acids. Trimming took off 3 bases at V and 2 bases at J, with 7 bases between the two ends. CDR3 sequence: CAISDSYNTGELFF. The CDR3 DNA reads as TGTGCCATCAGTGACAGCTATAACACCGGGGAGCTGTTTTTT.

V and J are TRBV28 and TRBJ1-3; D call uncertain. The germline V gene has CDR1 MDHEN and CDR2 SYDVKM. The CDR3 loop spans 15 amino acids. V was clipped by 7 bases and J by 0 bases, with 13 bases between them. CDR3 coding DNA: TGTGCCAGCATGGGGTCGGCGAGCTCTGGAAACACCATATATTTT. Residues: CASMGSASSGNTIYF. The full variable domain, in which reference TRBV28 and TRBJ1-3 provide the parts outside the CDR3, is DVKVTQSSRYLVKRTGEKVFLECVQDMDHENMFWYRQDPGLGLRLIYFSYDVKMKEKGDIPEGYSVSREKKERFSLILESASTNQTSMYLCASMGSASSGNTIYFGEGSWLTVV.

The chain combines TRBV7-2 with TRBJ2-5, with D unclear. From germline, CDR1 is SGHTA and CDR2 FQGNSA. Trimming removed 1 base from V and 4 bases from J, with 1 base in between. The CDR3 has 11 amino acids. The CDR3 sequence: CASSLVETQYF. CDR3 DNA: TGTGCCAGCAGCTTAGTAGAGACCCAGTACTTC. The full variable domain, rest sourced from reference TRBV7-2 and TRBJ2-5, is GAGVSQSPSNKVTEKGKDVELRCDPISGHTALYWYRQSLGQGLEFLIYFQGNSAPDKSGLPSDRFSAERTGGSVSTLTIQRTQQEDSAVYLCASSLVETQYFGPGTRLLVL.

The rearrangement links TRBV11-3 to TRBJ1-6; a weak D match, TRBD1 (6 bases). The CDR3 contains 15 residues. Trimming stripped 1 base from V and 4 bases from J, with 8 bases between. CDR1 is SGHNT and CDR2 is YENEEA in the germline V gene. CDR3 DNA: TGTGCCAGCAGCTTAGGGGGACAATATAATTCACCCCTCCACTTT. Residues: CASSLGGQYNSPLHF.

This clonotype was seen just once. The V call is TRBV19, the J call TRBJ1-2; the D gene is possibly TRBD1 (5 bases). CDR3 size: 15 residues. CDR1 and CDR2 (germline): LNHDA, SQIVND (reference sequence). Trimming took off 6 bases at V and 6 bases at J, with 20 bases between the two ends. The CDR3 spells CASRYPGREENGYTF. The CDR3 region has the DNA TGTGCCAGTAGATACCCGGGCAGGGAAGAGAATGGCTACACCTTC. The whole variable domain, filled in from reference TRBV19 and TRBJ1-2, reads DGGITQSPKYLFRKEGQNVTLSCEQNLNHDAMYWYRQDPGQGLRLIYYSQIVNDFQKGDIAEGYSVSREKKESFPLTVTSAQKNPTAFYLCASRYPGREENGYTFGSGTRLTVV.

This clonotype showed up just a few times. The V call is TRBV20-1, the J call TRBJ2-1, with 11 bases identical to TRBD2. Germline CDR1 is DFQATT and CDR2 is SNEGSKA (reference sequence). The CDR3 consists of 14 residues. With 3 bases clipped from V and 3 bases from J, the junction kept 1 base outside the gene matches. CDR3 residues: CSARGLADYNEQFF. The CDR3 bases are TGCAGTGCTAGGGGACTAGCGGACTACAATGAGCAGTTCTTC.